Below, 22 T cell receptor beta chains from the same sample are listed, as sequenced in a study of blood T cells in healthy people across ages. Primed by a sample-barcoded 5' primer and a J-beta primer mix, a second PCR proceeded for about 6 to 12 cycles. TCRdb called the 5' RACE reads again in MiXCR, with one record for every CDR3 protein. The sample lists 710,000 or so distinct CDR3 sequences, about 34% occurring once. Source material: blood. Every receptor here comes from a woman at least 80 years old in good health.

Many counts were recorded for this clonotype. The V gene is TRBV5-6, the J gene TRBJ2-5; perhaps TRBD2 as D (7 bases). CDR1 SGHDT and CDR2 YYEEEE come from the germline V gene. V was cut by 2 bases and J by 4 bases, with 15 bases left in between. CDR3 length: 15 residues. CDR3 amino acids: CASSFEGGAPETQYF. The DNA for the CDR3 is TGTGCCAGCAGCTTTGAGGGGGGGGCTCCAGAGACCCAGTACTTC.

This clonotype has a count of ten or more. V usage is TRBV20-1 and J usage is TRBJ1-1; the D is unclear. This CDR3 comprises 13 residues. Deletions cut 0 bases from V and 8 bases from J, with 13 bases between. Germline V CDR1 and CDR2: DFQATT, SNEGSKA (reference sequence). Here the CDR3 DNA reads TGCAGTGCTAGAGATGGCGGCTATTCCGAAGCTTTCTTT. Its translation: CSARDGGYSEAFF.

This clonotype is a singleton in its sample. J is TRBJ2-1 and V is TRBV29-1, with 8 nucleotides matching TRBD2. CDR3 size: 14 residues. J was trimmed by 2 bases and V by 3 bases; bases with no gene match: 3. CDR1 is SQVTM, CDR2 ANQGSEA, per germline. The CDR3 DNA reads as TGCAGCGTTGAGCTAGCGGGTCCCTACAATGAGCAGTTCTTC. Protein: CSVELAGPYNEQFF.

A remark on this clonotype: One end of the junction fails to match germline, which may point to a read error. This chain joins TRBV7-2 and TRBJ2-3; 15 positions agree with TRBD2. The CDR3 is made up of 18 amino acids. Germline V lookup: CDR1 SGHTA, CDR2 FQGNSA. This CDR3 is CASSLDIGLAGGPETQYF. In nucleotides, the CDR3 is TGTGCCAGCAGCTTAGATATCGGACTAGCGGGGGGGCCAGAGACGCAGTATTTT.

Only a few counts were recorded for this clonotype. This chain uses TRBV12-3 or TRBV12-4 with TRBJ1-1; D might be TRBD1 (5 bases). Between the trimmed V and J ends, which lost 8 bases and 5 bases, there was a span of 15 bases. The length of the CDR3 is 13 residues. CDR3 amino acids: CASLSGVVTEAFF. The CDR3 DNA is TGTGCCAGCCTCTCGGGGGTGGTAACTGAAGCTTTCTTT.

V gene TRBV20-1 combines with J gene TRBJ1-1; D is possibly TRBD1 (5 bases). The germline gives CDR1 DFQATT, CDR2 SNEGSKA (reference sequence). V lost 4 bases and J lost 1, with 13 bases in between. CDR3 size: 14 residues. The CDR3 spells CSAKPTGGNTEAFF. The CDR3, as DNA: TGCAGTGCTAAGCCGACCGGGGGGAACACTGAAGCTTTCTTT.

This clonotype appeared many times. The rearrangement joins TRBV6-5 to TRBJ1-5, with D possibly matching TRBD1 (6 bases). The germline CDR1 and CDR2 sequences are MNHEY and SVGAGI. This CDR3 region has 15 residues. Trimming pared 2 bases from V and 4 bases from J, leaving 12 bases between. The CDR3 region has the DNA TGTGCCAGCAGTTACACGACAGGCCAAAATCAGCCCCAGCATTTT. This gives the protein CASSYTTGQNQPQHF.

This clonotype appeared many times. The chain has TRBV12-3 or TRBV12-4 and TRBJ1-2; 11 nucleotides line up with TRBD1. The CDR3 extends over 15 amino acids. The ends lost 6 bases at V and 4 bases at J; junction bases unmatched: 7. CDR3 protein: CASRRTGGASYGYTF. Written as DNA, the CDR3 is TGTGCCAGCAGGAGGACAGGGGGCGCCTCCTATGGCTACACCTTC.

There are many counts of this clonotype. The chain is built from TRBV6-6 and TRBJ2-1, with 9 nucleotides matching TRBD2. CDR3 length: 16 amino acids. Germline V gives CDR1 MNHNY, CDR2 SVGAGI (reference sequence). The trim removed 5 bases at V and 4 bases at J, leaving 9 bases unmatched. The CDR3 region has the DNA TGTGCCAGCAGTCGCGACGGGACTAGCATGTACAATGAGCAGTTCTTC. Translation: CASSRDGTSMYNEQFF.

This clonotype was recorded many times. The CDR3 protein is CASSTTGTGVSPLHF. CDR3 DNA: TGTGCCAGCAGCACTACCGGGACAGGGGTATCACCCCTCCACTTT. This chain connects TRBV7-9 to TRBJ1-6; 10 bases line up with TRBD1. The length of the CDR3 is 15 residues. V trimming: 5 bases; J trimming: 10 bases; junction bases outside the gene matches: 8. Germline V gene data show CDR1 as SEHNR and CDR2 as FQNEAQ (reference sequence).

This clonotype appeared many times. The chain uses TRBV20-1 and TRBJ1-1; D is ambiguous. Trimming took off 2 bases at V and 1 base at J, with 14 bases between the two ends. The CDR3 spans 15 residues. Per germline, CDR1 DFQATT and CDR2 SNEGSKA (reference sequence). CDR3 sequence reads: CSARLSGRQNTEAFF. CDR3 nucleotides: TGCAGTGCTAGATTGTCAGGTCGGCAGAACACTGAAGCTTTCTTT.

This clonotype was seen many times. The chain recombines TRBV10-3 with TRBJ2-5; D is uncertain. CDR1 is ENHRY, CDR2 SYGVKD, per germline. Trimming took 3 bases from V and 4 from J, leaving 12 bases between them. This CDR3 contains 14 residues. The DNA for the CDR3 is TGTGCCATCAGTGAAGGGCAGGTTAGAGAGACCCAGTACTTC. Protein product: CAISEGQVRETQYF.

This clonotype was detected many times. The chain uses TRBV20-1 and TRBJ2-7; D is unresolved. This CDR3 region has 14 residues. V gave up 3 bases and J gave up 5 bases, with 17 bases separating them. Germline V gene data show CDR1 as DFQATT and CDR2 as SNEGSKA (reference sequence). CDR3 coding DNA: TGCAGTGCTAGTAGGCAGGCCCTAGGAAACGAGCAGTACTTC. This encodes CSASRQALGNEQYF.

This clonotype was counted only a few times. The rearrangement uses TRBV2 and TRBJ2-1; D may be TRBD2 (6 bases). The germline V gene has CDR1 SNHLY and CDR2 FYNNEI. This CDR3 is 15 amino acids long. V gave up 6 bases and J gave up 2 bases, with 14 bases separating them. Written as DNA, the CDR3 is TGTGCCAGCAGGACCCAGGGACTGACCTACAATGAGCAGTTCTTC. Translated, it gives CASRTQGLTYNEQFF.

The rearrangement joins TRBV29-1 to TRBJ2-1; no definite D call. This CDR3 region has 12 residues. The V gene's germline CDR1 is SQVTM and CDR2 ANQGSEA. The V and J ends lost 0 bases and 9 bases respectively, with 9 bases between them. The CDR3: CSVEEVAAEQFF. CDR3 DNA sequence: TGCAGCGTTGAAGAGGTAGCCGCTGAGCAGTTCTTC.

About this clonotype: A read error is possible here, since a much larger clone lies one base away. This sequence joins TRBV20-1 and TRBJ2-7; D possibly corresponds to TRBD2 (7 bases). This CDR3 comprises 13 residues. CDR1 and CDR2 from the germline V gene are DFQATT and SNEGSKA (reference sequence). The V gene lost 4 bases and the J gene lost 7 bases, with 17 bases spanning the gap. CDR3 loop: CSATSREGGEQYF. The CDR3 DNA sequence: TGCAGTGCTACTTCGAGGGAGGGGGGTGAGCAGTACTTC.

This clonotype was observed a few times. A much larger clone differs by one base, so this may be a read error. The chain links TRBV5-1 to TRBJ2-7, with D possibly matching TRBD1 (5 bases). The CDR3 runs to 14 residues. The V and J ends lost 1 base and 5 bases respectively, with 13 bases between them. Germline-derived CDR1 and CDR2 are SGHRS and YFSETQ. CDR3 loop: CASSLQPGRDEQYF. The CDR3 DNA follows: TGCGCCAGCAGCTTGCAACCAGGGCGCGACGAGCAGTACTTC.

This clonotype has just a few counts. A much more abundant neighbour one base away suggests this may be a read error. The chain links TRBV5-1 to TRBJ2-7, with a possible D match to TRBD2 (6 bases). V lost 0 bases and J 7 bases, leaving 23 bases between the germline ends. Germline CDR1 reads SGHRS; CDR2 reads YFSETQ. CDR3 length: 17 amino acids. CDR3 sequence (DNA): TGCGCCAGCAGCTTGGTGCGGGGTGCTTACTCCTACAATGAGCAGTACTTC. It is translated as CASSLVRGAYSYNEQYF.

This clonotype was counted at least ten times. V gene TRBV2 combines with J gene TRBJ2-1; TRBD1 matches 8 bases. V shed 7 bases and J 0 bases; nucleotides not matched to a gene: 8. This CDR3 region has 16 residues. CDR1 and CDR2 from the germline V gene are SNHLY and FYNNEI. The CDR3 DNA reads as TGTGCCAGCATTGGGACAGGCGGAAGCTCCTACAATGAGCAGTTCTTC. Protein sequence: CASIGTGGSSYNEQFF.

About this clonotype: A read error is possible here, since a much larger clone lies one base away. CDR3 region: CASGHRDKSSPLHF. CDR3 nucleotides: TGTGCCAGCGGCCACAGGGACAAGAGTTCACCCCTCCACTTT. V is TRBV3-1 and J is TRBJ1-6; weak D call: TRBD1 (6 bases). Germline loops: CDR1 LGHDT, CDR2 YNNKEL (reference sequence). The CDR3 extends over 14 amino acids. The full variable domain, with the rest looked up from reference TRBV3-1 and TRBJ1-6, is DTAVSQTPKYLVTQMGNDKSIKCEQNLGHDTMYWYKQDSKKFLKIMFSYNNKELIINETVPNRFSPKSPDKAHLNLHINSLELGDSAVYFCASGHRDKSSPLHFGNGTRLTVT.

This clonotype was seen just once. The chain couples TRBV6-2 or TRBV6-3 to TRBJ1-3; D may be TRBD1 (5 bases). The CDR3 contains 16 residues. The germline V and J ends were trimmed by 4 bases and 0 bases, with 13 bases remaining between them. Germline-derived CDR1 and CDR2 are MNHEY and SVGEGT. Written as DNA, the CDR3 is TGTGCCAGCAGTTTGACAGAAGGCCTCTCTGGAAACACCATATATTTT. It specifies CASSLTEGLSGNTIYF.

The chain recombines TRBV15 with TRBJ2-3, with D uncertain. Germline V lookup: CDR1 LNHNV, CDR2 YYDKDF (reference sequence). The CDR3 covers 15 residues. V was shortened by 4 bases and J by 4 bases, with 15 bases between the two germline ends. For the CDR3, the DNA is TGTGCCACCAGCACAACGACCGGTCGCGCAGATACGCAGTATTTT. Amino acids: CATSTTTGRADTQYF. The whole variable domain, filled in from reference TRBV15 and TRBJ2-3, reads DAMVIQNPRYQVTQFGKPVTLSCSQTLNHNVMYWYQQKSSQAPKLLFHYYDKDFNNEADTPDNFQSRRPNTSFCFLDIRSPGLGDTAMYLCATSTTTGRADTQYFGPGTRLTVL.